Listed here are 29 T cell receptor beta chains from one sample, sequenced in a study of pediatric ulcerative colitis. One to two pinch biopsies were taken from the rectum during colonoscopy. Data came from immunoSEQ multiplex PCR; TCRdb stores just in-frame clones and leaves some out. The data contain some 24,000 clones, 70% to 75% of them singletons. The sequenced sample was gut tissue. The origin of the receptors is a boy younger than 18 with severe ulcerative colitis.

The chain couples TRBV29-1 to TRBJ2-7, with 13 nucleotides matching TRBD2. CDR1 and CDR2 from the germline V gene are SQVTM and ANQGSEA. CDR3 length: 14 residues. V was clipped by 5 bases and J by 3 bases; unmatched bases: 4. CDR3 sequence reads: CSVKRTSGSYEQYF. The CDR3 DNA follows: TGCAGCGTTAAGAGGACTAGCGGGAGCTACGAGCAGTACTTC.

The chain carries TRBV6-5 and TRBJ2-7, with 8 bases fitting TRBD1. The CDR3 totals 14 residues. Germline values: CDR1 MNHEY, CDR2 SVGAGI. V shed 5 bases, J shed 7 bases, and the junction held 10 bases outside the gene matches. Written as DNA, the CDR3 is TGTGCCAGCAGTCCCGACAGGGGTGCGTTTGAGCAGTACTTC. This translates into CASSPDRGAFEQYF.

This clone was observed a few times. The chain joins TRBV6-6 to TRBJ2-5; TRBD2 aligns across 11 bases. The CDR3 runs to 15 residues. Trimming removed 6 bases from V and 3 bases from J; junction bases left unmatched: 6. Per germline, CDR1 MNHNY and CDR2 SVGAGI (reference sequence). The CDR3 DNA reads TGTGCCAGCAGCCCGGGGACTAGCGGAAAAGAGACCCAGTACTTC. It specifies CASSPGTSGKETQYF.

The chain links TRBV29-1 to TRBJ1-1; D possibly corresponds to TRBD1 (6 bases). Trimming took 4 bases from V and 0 from J, leaving 9 bases between them. CDR3 length: 13 amino acids. Looked up from germline, CDR1 is SQVTM and CDR2 is ANQGSEA. The CDR3 loop is CSVARDMNTEAFF. In DNA, the CDR3 is TGCAGCGTTGCCAGGGACATGAACACTGAAGCTTTCTTT.

The chain joins TRBV7-2 to TRBJ2-4; 11 bases map to TRBD1. Germline V CDR1 and CDR2: SGHTA, FQGNSA. The CDR3 consists of 17 residues. V was clipped by 1 base and J by 5 bases; unmatched bases: 7. CDR3 DNA sequence: TGTGCCAGCAGCTTAGGAGGGGGACAGGGGGTCGAAAACATTCAGTACTTC. It encodes CASSLGGGQGVENIQYF.

This chain connects TRBV19 to TRBJ2-3, with D perhaps TRBD1 (5 bases). This CDR3 has 14 residues. CDR1 is LNHDA, CDR2 SQIVND, per germline (reference sequence). Trimming removed 3 bases from V and 3 bases from J, with 10 bases in between. The CDR3 nucleotides read TGTGCCAGTAGTATGCTCCAGGGAACAGATACGCAGTATTTT. Protein sequence: CASSMLQGTDTQYF.

The sample holds one count of this clone. V is TRBV4-3 and J is TRBJ2-3, with 12 bases lining up with TRBD2. CDR1 and CDR2 (germline): LGHNA, YSLEER. V shed 4 bases, J shed 3 bases, and the junction held 5 bases outside the gene matches. The CDR3 sequence is 16 residues long. The CDR3 bases are TGCGCCAGCAGCCCTGGACTAGCGGGGAAAACAGATACGCAGTATTTT. Amino acids: CASSPGLAGKTDTQYF.

This chain connects TRBV14 to TRBJ2-5; the match to TRBD2 covers 14 bases. V was clipped by 5 bases and J by 3 bases; unmatched bases: 2. The germline V gene has CDR1 SGHDN and CDR2 FVKESK. CDR3 length: 15 amino acids. The DNA of the CDR3 is TGTGCCAGCAGCTGGGGACTAGCGGGAGAAGAGACCCAGTACTTC. This translates into CASSWGLAGEETQYF.

The chain couples TRBV11-3 to TRBJ2-5; 7 positions agree with TRBD2. Germline CDR1 reads SGHNT; CDR2 reads YENEEA. The V gene end was trimmed by 3 bases and the J gene end by 1 base; junction bases not matched to a gene: 5. There are 15 residues in the CDR3. CDR3 sequence (DNA): TGTGCCAGCAGCTTTGGGGGGGGTGCCCAAGAGACCCAGTACTTC. Translating it yields CASSFGGGAQETQYF.

This clone was detected a few times. This chain joins TRBV6-1 and TRBJ2-3; D could derive from TRBD1 or TRBD2 (6 bases each). This CDR3 has 16 amino acids. Trimming took 0 bases from V and 0 from J, leaving 10 bases between them. Germline-derived CDR1 and CDR2 are MNHNS and SASEGT. The CDR3 DNA reads TGTGCCAGCAGTGAAGCACGGGGGCAAAGCACAGATACGCAGTATTTT. This encodes CASSEARGQSTDTQYF.

CDR3 coding DNA: TGTGCCAGCAGTGACCCATCGAGCTCTGGAAACACCATATATTTT. This codes for CASSDPSSSGNTIYF. J is TRBJ1-3 and V is TRBV28; D unresolved. Trimming stripped 5 bases from V and 0 bases from J, with 11 bases between. The CDR3 length is 15 residues. Germline V CDR1 and CDR2: MDHEN, SYDVKM. Supplemented by reference TRBV28 and TRBJ1-3, the full variable domain reads DVKVTQSSRYLVKRTGEKVFLECVQDMDHENMFWYRQDPGLGLRLIYFSYDVKMKEKGDIPEGYSVSREKKERFSLILESASTNQTSMYLCASSDPSSSGNTIYFGEGSWLTVV.

The chain recombines TRBV11-3 with TRBJ1-1; TRBD1 agrees at 8 bases. CDR1 SGHNT and CDR2 YENEEA come from the germline V gene. V lost 5 bases, J lost 11 bases, and 10 bases stayed unmatched. The length of the CDR3 is 13 residues. This CDR3 is CASSTLGTGNAFF. The CDR3, as DNA: TGTGCCAGCAGCACCCTGGGGACAGGAAATGCTTTCTTT.

This chain joins TRBV21-1 and TRBJ2-1; the table's D gene call, TRBD2, was not cross checked with the DNA. TRBV21-1 is a recognized pseudogene. The CDR3 has 16 residues. CDR3 residues: CASSPRLAGLHSEQFF. In nucleotides, the CDR3 is TGTGCCAGCAGCCCCCGACTAGCGGGACTTCATAGTGAGCAGTTCTTC.

In its sample, this clone was seen a few times. The chain has TRBV5-4 and TRBJ2-2, with 8 bases that match TRBD1. There are 17 residues in the CDR3. The trim removed 4 bases at V and 2 bases at J, leaving 10 bases unmatched. Germline V gene lookup returns CDR1 SGHNT and CDR2 YYREEE (reference sequence). DNA for the CDR3: TGTGCCAGCAGCCCAAAGGACAGGGCGGTAAACACCGGGGAGCTGTTTTTT. Translated: CASSPKDRAVNTGELFF. Looking up the rest from reference TRBV5-4 and TRBJ2-2 gives the full variable domain: ETGVTQSPTHLIKTRGQQVTLRCSSQSGHNTVSWYQQALGQGPQFIFQYYREEENGRGNFPPRFSGLQFPNYSSELNVNALELDDSALYLCASSPKDRAVNTGELFFGEGSRLTVL.

The CDR3 nucleotides read TGTGCCAGCAGCGATGTCCGCCAAGGGGTAGAGACCCAGTACTTC. It yields the protein CASSDVRQGVETQYF. The V and J genes are TRBV11-3 and TRBJ2-5, with D possibly TRBD1 on 5 matching bases. The CDR3 is made up of 15 amino acids. Germline CDR1 SGHNT, CDR2 YENEEA. V was clipped by 5 bases and J by 4 bases, with 17 bases between them.

V usage is TRBV11-2 and J usage is TRBJ2-5; the match to TRBD2 covers 9 bases. CDR3 length equals 15 residues. The V and J ends lost 5 bases and 1 base, in that order; junction bases with no gene match: 5. Germline V gene data show CDR1 as SGHAT and CDR2 as FQNNGV. The CDR3 reads CASSLSSGAQETQYF. The CDR3 nucleotides are TGTGCCAGCAGCCTATCTAGCGGGGCCCAAGAGACCCAGTACTTC.

The rearrangement joins TRBV7-2 to TRBJ2-7; 13 bases are a match to TRBD2. CDR1 is SGHTA, CDR2 FQGNSA, per germline. J lost 5 bases, V lost 0 bases, and 7 bases had no gene match. The CDR3 has 17 residues. CDR3 residues: CASSLAGTSGNRHEQYF. For the CDR3, the DNA is TGTGCCAGCAGCTTAGCCGGGACTAGCGGGAATCGCCACGAGCAGTACTTC.

The chain couples TRBV4-2 to TRBJ2-4; D ambiguous. CDR1 is LGHNA and CDR2 is YNFKEQ in the germline V gene. The germline V and J ends were trimmed by 4 bases and 0 bases, with 13 bases remaining between them. The CDR3 has 16 amino acids. CDR3 protein: CASSLTRQLAKNIQYF. The CDR3 bases are TGTGCCAGCAGCCTGACCAGGCAGCTAGCCAAAAACATTCAGTACTTC.

This chain uses TRBV25-1 with TRBJ1-3; D is unclear. Per germline, CDR1 MGHDK and CDR2 SYGVNS. Trimming pared 4 bases from V and 4 bases from J, leaving 5 bases between. The CDR3 runs to 12 residues. The CDR3 DNA reads as TGTGCCAGCAGTGGGCAGGGAAACACCATATATTTT. This encodes CASSGQGNTIYF.

The chain couples TRBV9 to TRBJ2-1; the match to TRBD1 covers 7 bases. V lost 1 base and J lost 6; bases outside the gene matches: 7. The germline V gene encodes CDR1 SGDLS and CDR2 YYNGEE. CDR3 length: 15 amino acids. CDR3 nucleotides: TGTGCCAGCAGCGTATCGACAGGGAACAGCAATGAGCAGTTCTTC. It is translated as CASSVSTGNSNEQFF.

V is TRBV6-6 and J is TRBJ2-1; D uncertain. The V gene lost 4 bases and the J gene lost 3 bases, with 1 base spanning the gap. Germline assignment: CDR1 MNHNY and CDR2 SVGAGI (reference sequence). This CDR3 contains 11 residues. The CDR3 region is CASSFYNEQFF. CDR3 nucleotide sequence: TGTGCCAGCAGTTTCTACAATGAGCAGTTCTTC.

The V call is TRBV7-3, the J call TRBJ2-2; TRBD1 might be the D (5 bases). Deletions cut 6 bases from V and 7 bases from J, with 15 bases between. The CDR3 contains 14 residues. Per the germline V gene, CDR1 is SGHTA and CDR2 is FQGTGA. The CDR3 nucleotides read TGTGCCAGCAGAGAAGACAGCACCTACGGGGAGCTGTTTTTT. It translates to CASREDSTYGELFF.

The V gene is TRBV6-4, the J gene TRBJ1-1; 8 bases match TRBD1. The CDR3 has 15 residues. Germline trimming cut 6 bases from V and 1 base from J; bases unmatched to any gene: 7. In germline, CDR1 is MRHNA, CDR2 SNTAGT. The CDR3 nucleotides read TGTGCCAGCAGGGCATTAGGGACAGGGAACACTGAAGCTTTCTTT. It yields the protein CASRALGTGNTEAFF.

V usage is TRBV7-9 and J usage is TRBJ2-3, with D hard to call. The germline gives CDR1 SEHNR, CDR2 FQNEAQ (reference sequence). The germline V and J ends were trimmed by 1 base and 5 bases, with 13 bases remaining between them. The length of the CDR3 is 15 residues. DNA for the CDR3: TGTGCCAGCAGCTTAGTGGTTTCTTTTCGAGATACGCAGTATTTT. The encoded protein is CASSLVVSFRDTQYF. The full variable domain, rest sourced from reference TRBV7-9 and TRBJ2-3, is DTGVSQNPRHKITKRGQNVTFRCDPISEHNRLYWYRQTLGQGPEFLTYFQNEAQLEKSRLLSDRFSAERPKGSFSTLEIQRTEQGDSAMYLCASSLVVSFRDTQYFGPGTRLTVL.

The genes are TRBV15 and TRBJ1-2; maybe TRBD1 (6 bases). Germline V gene data show CDR1 as LNHNV and CDR2 as YYDKDF (reference sequence). The CDR3 covers 15 residues. V was cut by 0 bases and J by 4 bases, with 12 bases left in between. CDR3 loop: CATSRDGGAGYGYTF. The CDR3 DNA follows: TGTGCCACCAGCAGAGATGGGGGGGCAGGCTATGGCTACACCTTC.

This clone was recorded a few times. The V and J genes are TRBV5-4 and TRBJ1-2, with 7 bases lining up with TRBD1. The V gene end was trimmed by 4 bases and the J gene end by 4 bases; junction bases not matched to a gene: 7. This CDR3 contains 14 residues. Germline assignment: CDR1 SGHNT and CDR2 YYREEE (reference sequence). CDR3 amino acids: CASSLRTGSYGYTF. For the CDR3, the DNA is TGTGCCAGCAGCCTGAGGACAGGAAGCTATGGCTACACCTTC.

V and J are TRBV7-2 and TRBJ1-1; 7 bases agree with TRBD1. This CDR3 comprises 14 residues. The V gene's germline CDR1 is SGHTA and CDR2 FQGNSA. The trim removed 2 bases at V and 3 bases at J, leaving 3 bases unmatched. CDR3: CASSLRQGDTEAFF. DNA of the CDR3: TGTGCCAGCAGCTTAAGGCAGGGGGACACTGAAGCTTTCTTT.

CDR3 sequence: CASSLQPTISGNTIYF. CDR3 nucleotide sequence: TGTGCCAGCAGCTTACAGCCAACCATCTCTGGAAACACCATATATTTT. The rearrangement links TRBV11-2 to TRBJ1-3; D gene uncertain. This CDR3 is 16 amino acids long. Germline loops: CDR1 SGHAT, CDR2 FQNNGV. The germline V and J ends were trimmed by 2 bases and 0 bases, with 11 bases remaining between them.

The chain couples TRBV6-5 to TRBJ2-5, with D unclear. The V gene's germline CDR1 is MNHEY and CDR2 SVGAGI. The CDR3 extends over 15 amino acids. The V end lost 0 bases, the J end lost 3 bases, and 11 bases lay between the germline ends. CDR3 sequence: CASSYSNRAEETQYF. Here the CDR3 DNA reads TGTGCCAGCAGTTACTCGAATCGGGCTGAAGAGACCCAGTACTTC.